This TCR beta chain was identified during a study of shared clonotypes between healthy human individuals. General observations from the study: A reduction in generation probabilities was seen for non-shared clonotypes relative to those shared by all four donors. Despite large depth, sorted-subset datasets appeared incompletely sequenced. Generally, estimated richness proved larger in naive subsets than it did in memory subsets.

Authors' methods: Junction-only sequences without quality scores came from ImmunoSEQ, so filtering differed. The protocol was immunoSEQ multiplex PCR, while the TCRdb copy is restricted to in-frame clones and leaves out a portion. D and trimming come from the DNA, and the V and J calls and clone size come from that table. Found here are 2 million to 2.5 million clones, over 85% of them singletons; the top ten hold 0.9% to 1.3%. The CDR3 totals 15 residues. Germline CDR1 and CDR2: SGDLS and YYNGEE. V was shortened by 0 bases and J by 5 bases, with 12 bases between the two germline ends. To note about this clone: Its cognate antigen is unknown.

Terminally differentiated effector memory CD45RA+ cells were excluded from the naive CD8 cells, which were CD45RO-negative and positively selected for CCR7. This TCR was recovered from a man younger than 35 in good health. Sequencing used naive CD8+ T cells sorted from blood. The chain joins TRBV9 to TRBJ2-1; D perhaps matches TRBD2 (6 bases). DNA for the CDR3: TGTGCCAGCAGCGTAGAAGGGCTAGCGAACAATGAGCAGTTCTTC. This codes for CASSVEGLANNEQFF.